The 20 T cell receptor beta chains below all came from one sample that was sequenced in a study of vaccination and CD4 T cells after COVID-19. Cultured CD4+ T-cell DNA underwent Oncomine TCR Beta short-read sequencing. TCRdb reprocessed the PCR reads via MiXCR and lists one record per CDR3 protein. The table lists several thousand distinct CDR3 sequences, roughly 50% of them singletons. Treatment indicated: approximately 9-day PBMC culture with coronavirus spike peptide pools or control peptides (ViraFEST assay). These receptors are not linked to any known antigen. Sequencing was done on a sample of CD4+ T cells from blood, cultured in vitro. The origin of the receptors is a human donor who had recovered from COVID-19.

This clonotype was counted between two and nine times. This chain links TRBV7-9 with TRBJ1-1, with unresolved D. V was cut by 4 bases and J by 0 bases, with 3 bases left in between. CDR1 is SEHNR, CDR2 FQNEAQ, per germline (reference sequence). The CDR3 runs to 12 residues. In DNA form, the CDR3 reads TGTGCCAGCAGCTACTTGAACACTGAAGCTTTCTTT. Amino acids: CASSYLNTEAFF. The full variable domain, with the rest looked up from reference TRBV7-9 and TRBJ1-1, is DTGVSQNPRHKITKRGQNVTFRCDPISEHNRLYWYRQTLGQGPEFLTYFQNEAQLEKSRLLSDRFSAERPKGSFSTLEIQRTEQGDSAMYLCASSYLNTEAFFGQGTRLTVV.

The chain carries TRBV12-3 or TRBV12-4 and TRBJ1-6, with 8 bases lining up with TRBD1. The CDR3 loop spans 14 amino acids. V lost 2 bases, J lost 8 bases, and 2 bases stayed unmatched. The DNA of the CDR3 is TGTGCCAGCAGTTTATCAGGGGGCGATTCACCCCTCCACTTT. This gives the protein CASSLSGGDSPLHF.

This chain joins TRBV7-6 and TRBJ2-7, with D hard to call. The CDR3 has 14 residues. V gave up 1 base and J gave up 2 bases, with 9 bases separating them. Germline CDR1 is SGHVS and CDR2 is FNYEAQ. The CDR3 region is CASSLGSPTYEQYF. The CDR3 DNA follows: TGTGCCAGCAGCTTAGGAAGCCCAACCTACGAGCAGTACTTC.

The CDR3 DNA reads as TGTGCCAGCAGTATCACCCCAGCGGCTAATGAAAAACTGTTTTTT. Amino acid sequence: CASSITPAANEKLFF. V usage is TRBV6-9 and J usage is TRBJ1-4; D uncertain. Deletions cut 5 bases from V and 3 bases from J, with 13 bases between. CDR1 is MNHGY and CDR2 is SVAAGI in the germline V gene. This CDR3 has 15 amino acids.

The V call is TRBV6-2 or TRBV6-3, the J call TRBJ2-2, with D unresolved. V lost 3 bases, J lost 6 bases, and 5 bases lay in between. This CDR3 region has 12 residues. Looked up from germline, CDR1 is MNHEY and CDR2 is SVGEGT. The CDR3 loop is CASSYQAGELFF. In nucleotides, the CDR3 is TGTGCCAGCAGTTATCAGGCCGGGGAGCTGTTTTTT.

In this sample, this clonotype turned up a few times. This rearrangement joins TRBV20-1 to TRBJ1-2; D call uncertain. Germline values: CDR1 DFQATT, CDR2 SNEGSKA (reference sequence). There are 11 residues in the CDR3. The DNA for the CDR3 is TGCAGCGTCTTTGAATCCTATGGCTACACCTTC. It is translated as CSVFESYGYTF.

The chain joins TRBV19 to TRBJ1-1; no clear D gene. The CDR3 consists of 16 residues. The V gene's germline CDR1 is LNHDA and CDR2 SQIVND (reference sequence). Deletions cut 4 bases from V and 0 bases from J, with 15 bases between. The CDR3 nucleotides read TGTGCCAGTAGTAACCCCACGACGGGGTTGAACACTGAAGCTTTCTTT. Translated, it gives CASSNPTTGLNTEAFF.

Judged by abundance, this clonotype is medium-sized (0.01 to 0.1%). The chain combines TRBV6-1 with TRBJ2-7, with TRBD1 identical over 8 bases. The V gene end was trimmed by 6 bases and the J gene end by 1 base; junction bases not matched to a gene: 8. This CDR3 spans 15 amino acids. Germline V lookup: CDR1 MNHNS, CDR2 SASEGT. As DNA, the CDR3 is TGTGCCAGCAGAAAAAGACAGGGGTCATCCTACGAGCAGTACTTC. Amino acids: CASRKRQGSSYEQYF.

This clonotype has only a few counts. V and J are TRBV6-1 and TRBJ1-1, with unresolved D. The CDR3 covers 14 residues. CDR1 is MNHNS and CDR2 is SASEGT in the germline V gene. The V and J ends lost 7 bases and 4 bases respectively, with 16 bases between them. In DNA form, the CDR3 reads TGTGCCAGCACTCCGGGCTCGTGGGGCACTGAAGCTTTCTTT. It translates to CASTPGSWGTEAFF.

In this sample, this clonotype turned up once. The J gene is TRBJ1-1, the V gene TRBV5-1; a possible D gene is TRBD1 (6 bases). The V end was cut by 4 bases, the J end by 5 bases, with 21 bases between. The CDR3 contains 16 residues. The germline gives CDR1 SGHRS, CDR2 YFSETQ. The CDR3, as DNA: TGCGCCAGCAGCCCGTGGACCGGGAAGAGGGGGACTGAAGCTTTCTTT. Its translation: CASSPWTGKRGTEAFF.

In its sample, this clonotype was seen a few times. The CDR3 nucleotides read TGTGCCAGCAGAACCCCGCGGGGCCAGAACACCGGGGAGCTGTTTTTT. As protein: CASRTPRGQNTGELFF. The chain employs TRBV7-6 and TRBJ2-2; weak D call: TRBD2 (6 bases). Trimming removed 6 bases from V and 1 base from J, with 15 bases in between. CDR3 length: 16 amino acids. Per germline, CDR1 SGHVS and CDR2 FNYEAQ. The full variable domain, its missing parts supplied by reference TRBV7-6 and TRBJ2-2, is GAGVSQSPRYKVTKRGQDVALRCDPISGHVSLYWYRQALGQGPEFLTYFNYEAQQDKSGLPNDRFSAERPEGSISTLTIQRTEQRDSAMYRCASRTPRGQNTGELFFGEGSRLTVL.

The chain recombines TRBV7-2 with TRBJ1-5; D unresolved. CDR1 and CDR2 from the germline V gene are SGHTA and FQGNSA. V lost 2 bases and J lost 5, with 13 bases in between. CDR3 length: 15 amino acids. The DNA of the CDR3 is TGTGCCAGCAGCTTATTTCCAGGCGAACATCAGCCCCAGCATTTT. Protein sequence: CASSLFPGEHQPQHF.

This chain uses TRBV6-5 with TRBJ1-2; no firm D call. Trimming took off 0 bases at V and 8 bases at J, with 16 bases between the two ends. Per germline, CDR1 MNHEY and CDR2 SVGAGI. The CDR3 has 15 residues. This CDR3 reads CASSYSGGFGPGYTF. For the CDR3, the DNA is TGTGCCAGCAGTTACTCGGGAGGGTTCGGTCCAGGCTACACCTTC.

As to this clonotype: At one boundary the junction diverges from the germline segment, which might be a read error. This sequence joins TRBV7-7 and TRBJ2-5; the D gene is possibly TRBD1 (6 bases). The V gene's germline CDR1 is SSHAT and CDR2 FNYEAQ (reference sequence). The CDR3 covers 16 residues. CDR3 loop: CASSPRTERSGETQYF. CDR3 bases: TGTGCTAGCAGCCCGCGGACAGAGCGGTCAGGGGAGACCCAGTACTTC. Supplemented by reference TRBV7-7 and TRBJ2-5, the full variable domain reads GAGVSQSPRYKVTKRGQDVTLRCDPISSHATLYWYQQALGQGPEFLTYFNYEAQPDKSGLPSDRFSAERPEGSISTLTIQRTEQRDSAMYRCASSPRTERSGETQYFGPGTRLLVL.

The sample holds a few counts of this clonotype. Here the CDR3 reads CSATQLDTEAFF. The CDR3 DNA reads as TGCAGTGCTACACAGTTAGACACTGAAGCTTTCTTT. The rearrangement links TRBV20-1 to TRBJ1-1; no reliable D call. CDR1 is DFQATT, CDR2 SNEGSKA, per germline (reference sequence). The CDR3 is 12 residues long. Trimming took 4 bases from V and 3 from J, leaving 9 bases between them.

The chain recombines TRBV5-6 with TRBJ2-6; D uncertain. The CDR3 has 17 residues. V was cut by 5 bases and J by 3 bases, with 18 bases left in between. Per the germline V gene, CDR1 is SGHDT and CDR2 is YYEEEE. Here the CDR3 reads CASRRKSLSHGANVLTF. The CDR3 DNA sequence: TGTGCCAGCAGACGAAAGAGCCTTTCCCATGGGGCCAACGTCCTGACTTTC.

By frequency in the sample, this clonotype is large (0.1 to 1%). The chain uses TRBV10-3 and TRBJ2-7; D gene ambiguous. Trimming pared 2 bases from V and 2 bases from J, leaving 4 bases between. The CDR3 consists of 12 residues. The germline CDR1 and CDR2 sequences are ENHRY and SYGVKD. The chain's CDR3 is CAISEQAYEQYF. The CDR3 DNA sequence: TGTGCCATCAGTGAGCAGGCCTACGAGCAGTACTTC.

The V and J genes are TRBV11-2 and TRBJ1-2; possibly TRBD1 for D (5 bases). The CDR3 consists of 12 residues. CDR1 SGHAT and CDR2 FQNNGV come from the germline V gene. The ends were cut back, 2 bases at V and 8 bases at J, with 9 bases in the middle. This CDR3 is CASSLLQGGYTF. The CDR3 coding sequence is TGTGCCAGCAGCTTACTGCAGGGCGGCTACACCTTC.

V usage is TRBV10-3 and J usage is TRBJ2-5; D gene unclear. The CDR3 has 13 amino acids. The ends were cut back, 3 bases at V and 4 bases at J, with 9 bases in the middle. Germline V gives CDR1 ENHRY, CDR2 SYGVKD. This CDR3 is CAISESPPETQYF. Written as DNA, the CDR3 is TGTGCCATCAGTGAATCCCCTCCAGAGACCCAGTACTTC.

In its sample, this clonotype was seen a few times. The V gene is TRBV7-2, the J gene TRBJ1-3; D uncertain. There are 14 residues in the CDR3. V lost 2 bases to trimming and J lost 9 bases, with 14 bases between them. CDR1 and CDR2 (germline): SGHTA, FQGNSA. This CDR3 is CASSLSNTAGTIYF. CDR3 in DNA: TGTGCCAGCAGCTTATCGAACACCGCTGGCACCATATATTTT.